The clone carrying this TCR beta chain has a count of ten or more. The antigen is undetermined. This entry is derived from a study of T-cell reconstitution after alpha-beta-depleted transplantation in children. Study-level findings and limits: Approximately two months post-transplant, alpha-beta T cells reportedly originated from several hundred expanded graft clones. Hyperexpanded clones declined; after one year, newly produced T cells mostly supplied diversity. Several patients had high TCRbeta diversity at day 60; it came from surviving recipient T cells and thymic progenitors.

This CDR3 region has 15 residues. V was shortened by 5 bases and J by 5 bases, with 18 bases between the two germline ends. The authors prepared the TCRbeta library with unique molecular identifiers. TCRdb fed the PCR reads into MiXCR, producing one record per CDR3 protein. The sample lists about 470,000 distinct CDR3 sequences; 43% were seen once. The chain is built from TRBV12-3 or TRBV12-4 and TRBJ1-2, with TRBD1 as a possible D gene (6 bases). The receptor's source is a girl aged 2 to 9 with aplastic anemia, due to receive a stem cell transplant. This sample comprised PBMCs, obtained before TCRalphabeta/CD19-depleted stem cell transplant. CDR3: CASSPVGGLDYGYTF. The CDR3 DNA follows: TGTGCCAGCAGTCCCGTGGGGGGGCTGGATTATGGCTACACCTTC.